This T cell receptor beta chain was captured in a study of human T cells and chemical hapten exposure. Study as a whole: TCR yields differed between samples (mainly from small differences in pooled library volume).

A remark on this clonotype: Its antigen is not known.

In the library, unique molecular identifiers were attached to individual cDNA molecules. Per the study methods: Sampled TCR counts reached a median of roughly 90,000 per sample, with values ranging from roughly 23,224 to 700,000. Via MiXCR, TCRdb re-called the 5' RACE reads, giving one row per CDR3 protein. V and J calls and clone size were set by TCRdb, not the authors. The repertoire includes about 110,000 distinct CDR3 sequences, more than 15% of them detected once, and around 2.7% sits in the top ten. The starting material, unfractionated whole blood, was used for total RNA extraction. Overall study results and limits: TCRs whose frequency exceeded 1 in 1000 remained the same following DPC sensitization.

The origin of this receptor is a human donor in good health.

The CDR3 region is CASSQAGTGKYEQYF. In nucleotides, the CDR3 is TGTGCCAGCAGCCAAGCTGGGACAGGGAAATACGAGCAGTACTTC. The chain joins TRBV3-1 to TRBJ2-7; TRBD1 matches at 9 bases. This CDR3 region has 15 residues. Unmatched junction bases numbered 5, after V lost 1 base and J lost 4 bases. The germline V gene has CDR1 LGHDT and CDR2 YNNKEL (reference sequence).